This TCR beta chain was identified in a study of blood T cell repertoires in COVID-19. Study-wide context: COVID-19 samples from acute and convalescent phases originated in the United States, Italy and Spain. Sources were T cells, B-cell-depleted T cells, or PBMCs; the material itself was cDNA or gDNA.

No more than 2 weeks before study entry, exposed participants had met a case of COVID-19. The CDR3 spans 16 residues. The V gene end was trimmed by 0 bases and the J gene end by 1 base; junction bases not matched to a gene: 6. Looked up from germline, CDR1 is MNHEY and CDR2 is SMNVEV (reference sequence). In the source study's methods: Nucleated cell counts were estimated from reference gene primer amplification. The protocol was immunoSEQ multiplex PCR, while the TCRdb copy is restricted to in-frame clones and leaves out a portion. That table is the source of V, J and clone size, and D and trimming were worked out from the DNA. The table lists about 350,000 clones, roughly 90% of them singletons.

Sequenced: PBMCs or T cells enriched from blood (not recorded which). V gene TRBV27 combines with J gene TRBJ2-7; 7 bases agree with TRBD2. The clonotype originates from a woman aged 25 to 39 who had been exposed to COVID-19. CDR3 in DNA: TGTGCCAGCAGTTTATCCGGGGCGGGAGCGTCCTACGAGCAGTACTTC. Protein: CASSLSGAGASYEQYF.